The 3 T cell receptor beta chains reported below all come from one sample, sequenced in a study of blood T cell repertoires in COVID-19. Repertoires were generated with immunoSEQ multiplex PCR, while TCRdb's copy carries only in-frame clones and drops some. The table includes 130,000 to 150,000 clones, roughly 77% detected once. Specimen: peripheral blood. The receptors were sampled from a woman in her 70s with COVID-19, enrolled during active disease.

This clone was seen only once. The V and J genes are TRBV11-2 and TRBJ2-5, with a weak D call TRBD2 (6 bases). The CDR3 has 16 amino acids. The V end was cut by 1 base, the J end by 3 bases, with 15 bases between. Germline-derived CDR1 and CDR2 are SGHAT and FQNNGV. The DNA of the CDR3 is TGTGCCAGCAGCTTAGGGGTGGGGGGTTCAGAAGAGACCCAGTACTTC. This translates into CASSLGVGGSEETQYF.

V is TRBV18 and J is TRBJ1-1; D is possibly TRBD1 (5 bases). Germline CDR1 KGHSH, CDR2 LQKENI. CDR3 size: 22 residues. Trimming took off 2 bases at V and 3 bases at J, with 34 bases between the two ends. The CDR3 coding sequence is TGTGCCAGCTCACCAACTGTATCCGGGGAGGGCGCGGGGGAAGGCTCTGACACTGAAGCTTTCTTT. Translating it yields CASSPTVSGEGAGEGSDTEAFF. The variable domain in full, completed from reference TRBV18 and TRBJ1-1, reads NAGVMQNPRHLVRRRGQEARLRCSPMKGHSHVYWYRQLPEEGLKFMVYLQKENIIDESGMPKERFSAEFPKEGPSILRIQQVVRGDSAAYFCASSPTVSGEGAGEGSDTEAFFGQGTRLTVV.

In its sample, this clone was seen once. The J gene is TRBJ2-7, the V gene TRBV3-1 (or the pseudogene TRBV3-2); perhaps TRBD2 as D (6 bases). The J call may be in error: the DNA end matches TRBJ2-1 better. The length of the CDR3 is 16 residues. Germline CDR1 reads LGHDT; CDR2 reads YNNKEL (reference sequence). The CDR3 loop reads CASSQGRVSPPYEQFF. The CDR3 coding sequence is TGTGCCAGCAGCCAAGGGAGGGTTTCCCCTCCCTACGAGCAGTTCTTC.